This T cell receptor (beta chain) came from a study of radiotherapy plus CTLA-4 blockade in lung cancer. Participants had chemo-refractory metastatic non-small-cell lung cancer and were treated with focal radiation plus ipilimumab CTLA-4 blockade. Here immunoSEQ multiplex PCR was the method, and the copy in TCRdb shows in-frame clones only, minus some. The sample has fewer than 150,000 clones, 78% seen once. Findings and limits, study-wide: Early blood T cell clone dynamics, with interferon-beta, were reported to best predict response.

Details on this clone: As yet, its antigen is unknown.

This specimen was peripheral blood, taken from a patient treated with radiotherapy plus ipilimumab. This TCR derives from a human donor with non-small cell lung cancer who had a partial response to radiotherapy plus ipilimumab.

CDR3 nucleotide sequence: TGTGCCAGCAGCCAAGCTGGGAGGGCCGCCGAGCAGTACTTC. Translation: CASSQAGRAAEQYF. This chain joins TRBV14 and TRBJ2-7, with 7 nucleotides matching TRBD2. V was clipped by 1 base and J by 6 bases; unmatched bases: 6. Germline V gene data show CDR1 as SGHDN and CDR2 as FVKESK. The CDR3 covers 14 residues.